This TCR beta chain was found in a study of blood T cell repertoires in COVID-19. Study as a whole: T cells, B-cell-depleted T cells, or PBMCs provided the cDNA or gDNA that served as material.

This CDR3 has 17 residues. CDR1 and CDR2 from the germline V gene are MGHRA and YSYEKL. Trimming cost V 4 bases and J 4 bases, with 19 bases left between them. Repertoires were generated with immunoSEQ multiplex PCR, while TCRdb's copy carries only in-frame clones and drops some. This table holds more than 150,000 clones, around 73% found once. Material: PBMCs or T cells enriched from blood (not recorded which). The TCR comes from a woman aged 45-60 years who had recovered from COVID-19. The chain recombines TRBV4-1 with TRBJ2-2; tentative D call: TRBD1 (6 bases). The CDR3 coding sequence is TGCGCCAGCAGCCCCCTTGGGGGCGGGCCTACCACCGGGGAGCTGTTTTTT. This sequence encodes CASSPLGGGPTTGELFF.